A selection of T cell receptor beta chains follows, all from one sample in a study of blood T cell repertoires in COVID-19. The assay was immunoSEQ multiplex PCR, and TCRdb's table has in-frame clones only and misses some. The table lists roughly 30,000 clones, approximately 88% of them singletons. Material: peripheral blood. These receptors were obtained from a human donor in a cohort sampled during active COVID-19. Both conserved end residues are part of each CDR3. Fields, in order: J gene, clone size, D gene, V gene, CDR3 DNA, CDR3 protein. The D gene is left open where the match is weak. The size entry is marked missing in some rows and otherwise reads once, few, many or a size class.

TRBJ1-5 . TRBD1 TRBV5-6 TGTGCCAGCAGCTTAGCGACAGGGGGGACACGACGGCCCCAGCATTTT CASSLATGGTRRPQHF
TRBJ1-2 . . TRBV6-1 TGTGCCAGCAGTGAAAACACCTATGGCTACACCTTC CASSENTYGYTF
TRBJ1-4 . . TRBV7-9 TGTGCCAGCAGCTTAGTGTCTGTCGGGGGGGCAACTAATGAAAAACTGTTTTTT CASSLVSVGGATNEKLFF
TRBJ1-1 . . TRBV3-1/TRBV3-2 TGTGCCAGCAGCCCCAGACCGGGGACTGAAGCTTTCTTT CASSPRPGTEAFF
TRBJ2-1 . TRBD2 TRBV27 TGTGCCAGCGGTACTAGCGGCATTATAGGCAATGAGCAGTTCTTC CASGTSGIIGNEQFF
TRBJ2-3 . TRBD2 TRBV7-2 TGTGCCAGCAGCTTAAGGTGGCGGTTGGCGGGGGGTAGGTCAGATACGCAGTATTTT CASSLRWRLAGGRSDTQYF
TRBJ2-1 . TRBD2 TRBV29-1 TGCAGCGCCCGGACTAGCGGGGGGCCCGTGTCCTACAATGAGCAGTTCTTC CSARTSGGPVSYNEQFF
TRBJ1-5 . . TRBV9 TGTGCCAGCAGCGGAGATAGCAATCAGCCCCAGCATTTT CASSGDSNQPQHF
TRBJ2-2 . . TRBV24-1 TGTGCCACCAGTGATGTAGGAGGGACCGGGGAGCTGTTTTTT CATSDVGGTGELFF
TRBJ2-1 . TRBD2 TRBV10-3 TGTGCCATCAGCGGGGGGGCGGTGAATGAGCAGTTCTTC CAISGGAVNEQFF
TRBJ2-5 . . TRBV7-3 TGTGCCAGCAGCAAGGGGATTTTAGAGACCCAGTACTTC CASSKGILETQYF
TRBJ2-1 . . TRBV19 TGTGCCAGTAGTATAGCCCCGGCGGACAGAACCAATGAGCAGTTCTTC CASSIAPADRTNEQFF
TRBJ1-5 . . TRBV6-1 TGTGCCAGCAGTGAAGCTCCCAGGGAAATTAGTCAGCCCCAGCATTTT CASSEAPREISQPQHF
TRBJ2-2 . . TRBV19 TGTGCCAGTGGCAGGGGCACCGGGGAGCTGTTTTTT CASGRGTGELFF
TRBJ1-6 . TRBD1 TRBV20-1 TGCAGTGCTAGTGGGGACAGGGCGGGTTCACCCCTCCACTTT CSASGDRAGSPLHF
TRBJ2-1 . TRBD2 TRBV7-8 TGTGCCAGTGAGCGGGGGGGTGCCTACAATGAGCAGTTCTTC CASERGGAYNEQFF
TRBJ1-3 few . TRBV4-2 TGTGCCAGCAGCCAAGATTCCCTGGCACGGAGAGGAAACACCATATATTTT CASSQDSLARRGNTIYF
TRBJ2-7 . . TRBV14 TGTGCCAGCAGCTATGGACTCGGTTTCTACGAGCAGTACTTC CASSYGLGFYEQYF
TRBJ2-3 . . TRBV5-8 TGTGCCAGCAGCTTGTCGGGATTAACAGATACGCAGTATTTT CASSLSGLTDTQYF
TRBJ1-1 . . TRBV13 TGTGCCAGCAGCCAGTACAGGGTAGGGTCGGACACTGAAGCTTTCTTT CASSQYRVGSDTEAFF
TRBJ1-2 once . TRBV29-1 TGCAGCGTTGAAGAGGTAGGTGGGGCTCTCAACGGCTACACCTTC CSVEEVGGALNGYTF
TRBJ1-2 . . TRBV6-1 TGTGCCAGCAGTGATTTTCCTGGGGGGGACTATGGCTACACCTTC CASSDFPGGDYGYTF
TRBJ1-2 . . TRBV6-5 TGTGCCAGCAGTTATGTCGGGGGGATGTATGGCTACACCTTC CASSYVGGMYGYTF
TRBJ2-6 . . TRBV7-9 TGTGCCAGCAGCTCCTCGAGAAGCGACTCTGGGGCCAACGTCCTGACTTTC CASSSSRSDSGANVLTF
TRBJ2-1 . . TRBV3-1/TRBV3-2 TGTGCCAGCAGCCAAGGATCTCTGGCGGGGCAGTTCTTC CASSQGSLAGQFF
TRBJ2-5 . TRBD1 TRBV18 TGTGCCAGCTCACCCCCAATCGAATTTAGGACAGGGATGGAGACCCAGTACTTC CASSPPIEFRTGMETQYF
TRBJ1-2 . . TRBV4-2 TGTGCCAGCAGCCAAGATTCGGACAGCATCTATGGCTACACCTTC CASSQDSDSIYGYTF
TRBJ1-1 once TRBD1 TRBV27 TGTGCCAGCAGTCTAACAGGGGTGAGCACTGAAGCTTTCTTT CASSLTGVSTEAFF
TRBJ1-5 . . TRBV3-1/TRBV3-2 TGTGCCAGCAGCCAAGGTCGAAGTAACATCCAGCATTTT CASSQGRSNIQHF
TRBJ2-1 once . TRBV5-1 TGCGCCAGCAGCTTAATACGAGGGGAGCAGTTCTTC CASSLIRGEQFF
TRBJ2-7 . . TRBV5-6 TGTGCCAGCAGCTTGGCAGGTCTACCGTCCTGCGAGCAGTACTTC CASSLAGLPSCEQYF
TRBJ2-5 . . TRBV3-1/TRBV3-2 TGTGCCAGCAGCACGACAGGAGAAGAGACCCAGTACTTC CASSTTGEETQYF
TRBJ2-1 . TRBD1 TRBV5-1 TGCGCCAGCAGCAACGGACAGGGGGGCAATGAGCAGTTCTTC CASSNGQGGNEQFF
TRBJ2-3 . TRBD2 TRBV5-1 TGCGCCAGCAGCTGGTGGGACGGGGGGACAGATACGCAGTATTTT CASSWWDGGTDTQYF
TRBJ1-4 once . TRBV19 TGTGCCAGTAGTAGGAGGGCATTTGCAACTAATGAAAAACTGTTTTTT CASSRRAFATNEKLFF
TRBJ2-1 . . TRBV7-9 TGTGCCAGCAGTCCAGGCAGGGGAGGGTACAATGAGCAGTTCTTC CASSPGRGGYNEQFF
TRBJ1-6 . . TRBV7-2 TGTGCCAGCAGCTTAGGATACAGTCACAATTCACCCCTCCACTTT CASSLGYSHNSPLHF
TRBJ2-7 . . TRBV6-2/TRBV6-3 TGTGCCAGCAGTTACACACCGGGGGTCTACTACGAGCAGTACTTC CASSYTPGVYYEQYF
TRBJ2-5 . . TRBV4-3 TGCGCCAGCAGCCAAGAACTCTTACCTAGCGAGACCCAGTACTTC CASSQELLPSETQYF
TRBJ1-2 . . TRBV11-2 TGTGCCAGCAGCTTGGCCAGCGACTATGGCTACACCTTC CASSLASDYGYTF
TRBJ1-6 . . TRBV11-2 TGTGCCAGCAGCTTAGGGCCAATCAATAATTCACCCCTCCACTTT CASSLGPINNSPLHF
TRBJ2-7 . TRBD2 TRBV7-9 TGTGCCAGCAGCTCTCGGACTAGCATCCCCTACGAGCAGTACTTC CASSSRTSIPYEQYF
TRBJ1-1 . TRBD1 TRBV4-3 TGCGCCAGCAGCCAAGAGGAAAACAGGGGATCACAAGCTTTCTTT CASSQEENRGSQAFF
TRBJ2-2 . TRBD2 TRBV9 TGTGCCAGCACTCTAGCGGGGGGTTTCACCGGGGAGCTGTTTTTT CASTLAGGFTGELFF
TRBJ2-1 . TRBD2 TRBV2 TGTGCCACCATGACCAGCGGGGGTAGTAATGAGCAGTTCTTC CATMTSGGSNEQFF